The rows below give T cell receptor beta chains drawn from one sample of a study of blood T cell repertoires in COVID-19. The method was immunoSEQ multiplex PCR; TCRdb's version includes in-frame clones alone and lacks a portion of them. The sample shows about 43,000 clones, roughly 86% of them seen only once. Sequenced sample: peripheral blood. The receptor source for this set is a man aged 55 to 70 with active COVID-19. Both conserved end residues are part of each CDR3. Fields, in order: clone size, J gene, V gene, D gene, CDR3 DNA, CDR3 protein. A D gene is named only where the DNA matches it firmly. Clone size is not always given. Where it is, it says once, few, many or a class for expanded clones.

.,TRBJ2-1,TRBV19,TRBD1,TGTGCCAGTAGTTCCGGGACAGGGAACTACAATGAGCAGTTCTTC,CASSSGTGNYNEQFF
.,TRBJ2-7,TRBV7-8,TRBD2,TGTGCCAGCAGCTTAGGGCTAGCGGGGGGGAGCTACGAGCAGTACTTC,CASSLGLAGGSYEQYF
.,TRBJ1-2,TRBV29-1,TRBD1,TGCAGCGTTGAAGATTTAGGGACAGGACTCTATGGCTACACCTTC,CSVEDLGTGLYGYTF
.,TRBJ1-1,TRBV19,TRBD1,TGTGCCAGTAGTATTAACAGGGGGCGCAGGAACACTGAAGCTTTCTTT,CASSINRGRRNTEAFF
.,TRBJ2-7,TRBV4-3,.,TGCGCCAGCAGCCAACAAGCAGGCAGGGCCTACGAGCAGTACTTC,CASSQQAGRAYEQYF
.,TRBJ2-1,TRBV7-3,.,TGTGCCAGCAGCTTAGCGGGGGCCAACAATGAGCAGTTCTTC,CASSLAGANNEQFF
.,TRBJ2-1,TRBV7-8,TRBD1,TGTGCCAGCAGCTGGGGACAGGGCCCTCGGAATGAGCAGTTCTTC,CASSWGQGPRNEQFF
once,TRBJ2-2,TRBV5-1,.,TGCGCCAGCAGCTGGGAGACAATCGCGAACACCGGGGAGCTGTTTTTT,CASSWETIANTGELFF
.,TRBJ1-2,TRBV19,TRBD1,TGTGCCAGTAATCACAAGGGGGCCGGGGACCATCCATGGAACACCTTC,CASNHKGAGDHPWNTF
.,TRBJ2-1,TRBV6-2/TRBV6-3,TRBD2,TGTGCCAGCAGCCCCGGTTGGGGAGGGTACAATGAGCAGTTCTTC,CASSPGWGGYNEQFF
.,TRBJ2-7,TRBV5-8,.,TGTGCCAGCAGCTTAAAAGGGGGCTCCTACGAGCAGTACTTC,CASSLKGGSYEQYF
.,TRBJ2-1,TRBV14,TRBD2,TGTGCCAGCGAAGAACTAGCGGGGGGGCCTGGGAATGAGCAGTTCTTC,CASEELAGGPGNEQFF
.,TRBJ2-5,TRBV7-9,.,TGTGCCAGCAGCTTAGATCCGGGTGTGGAGACCCAGTACTTC,CASSLDPGVETQYF
.,TRBJ1-3,TRBV9,.,TGTGCCAGCAGCGTAGATGAAGGGGGTGGAAACACCATATATTTT,CASSVDEGGGNTIYF
.,TRBJ2-5,TRBV18,TRBD2,TGTGCCAGCTCATCTCAAGCGGGGGGGCTGGAGACCCAGTACTTC,CASSSQAGGLETQYF
.,TRBJ2-1,TRBV6-2/TRBV6-3,TRBD2,TGTGCCAGCAGTTCTCTAGCGGGAGGGTCTAGCTCCTACAATGAGCAGTTCTTC,CASSSLAGGSSSYNEQFF
.,TRBJ2-1,TRBV7-9,TRBD2,TGTGCCAGCAGCTTTAGCGGGAGCGATGAGCAGTTCTTC,CASSFSGSDEQFF
.,TRBJ2-5,TRBV7-3,.,TGTGCCAGCAGCTCCGGGTTGATGGAGACCCAGTACTTC,CASSSGLMETQYF
.,TRBJ1-2,TRBV9,.,TGTGCCAGCAGCGTAGAAGGGGTTCAACGTGGCTACACCTTC,CASSVEGVQRGYTF
.,TRBJ1-1,TRBV19,TRBD1,TGTGCCAGTCTCCGGGACAGGGGTGGGGGAAATGAAGCTTTCTTT,CASLRDRGGGNEAFF
.,TRBJ2-5,TRBV19,TRBD2,TGTGCCAGTAGTGATAGCGGGGGGTTTGGAGAGACCCAGTACTTC,CASSDSGGFGETQYF
.,TRBJ2-3,TRBV6-5,.,TGTGCCAGCAGCCCAGGAGGACCCGGAGATACGCAGTATTTT,CASSPGGPGDTQYF
.,TRBJ2-5,TRBV3-1/TRBV3-2,TRBD1,TGTGCCAGCAGCCAAGATCTTCGCCGGGACAGGGGGTCGGTGACCCAGTACTTC,CASSQDLRRDRGSVTQYF
.,TRBJ1-4,TRBV7-9,TRBD1,TGTGCCAGCAGCCGGGGGACAGGGAATGAAAAACTGTTTTTT,CASSRGTGNEKLFF
few,TRBJ2-7,TRBV2,.,TGTGCCAGCAGTCCGGGGTGGGAGCAGTACTTC,CASSPGWEQYF
.,TRBJ2-1,TRBV28,TRBD1,TGTGCCAGCAGTATGATCCAGGGGGCTGGCGAGCAGTTCTTC,CASSMIQGAGEQFF
.,TRBJ2-5,TRBV3-1/TRBV3-2,TRBD2,TGTGCCAGCAGCCAAGCGGGGGGGGCCCAAGAGACCCAGTACTTC,CASSQAGGAQETQYF
.,TRBJ2-1,TRBV11-1,.,TGTGCCAGCACACAACAGGGGCGGGGTGAGCAGTTCTTC,CASTQQGRGEQFF
.,TRBJ2-7,TRBV7-8,.,TGTGCCAGCAGCCCCACGAGGGTTTGGCGCGAGCAGTACTTC,CASSPTRVWREQYF
.,TRBJ2-2,TRBV11-3,.,TGTGCCAGCAGCTTAGAAGGGGTAGGGAACACCGGGGAGCTGTTTTTT,CASSLEGVGNTGELFF
.,TRBJ1-4,TRBV7-8,.,TGTGCCAGCAGCTTCCGGAGGGATGAAAAACTGTTTTTT,CASSFRRDEKLFF
.,TRBJ1-2,TRBV7-3,TRBD1,TGTGCCAGCAGCCAAGACAGGGCCTCTAACTATGGCTACACCTTC,CASSQDRASNYGYTF
.,TRBJ1-2,TRBV3-1/TRBV3-2,.,TGTGCCAGCAGCCAAGACAGGCAAGGAGGCTACACCTTC,CASSQDRQGGYTF
.,TRBJ2-1,TRBV19,.,TGTGCCAGTAGTATAGCGGGGGTAGACAATGAGCAGTTCTTC,CASSIAGVDNEQFF
.,TRBJ2-7,TRBV4-3,TRBD2,TGCGCCAGCAGCCAAGATCTAGCGGGGGCGGGCGAGCAGTACTTC,CASSQDLAGAGEQYF
.,TRBJ1-1,TRBV5-1,.,TGCGCCAGCAGAGTCCAGGGTTCCCCTGAAGCTTTCTTT,CASRVQGSPEAFF
.,TRBJ2-3,TRBV12-5,.,TGTGCTAGTGGGAAGGACTTATATACGCAGTATTTT,CASGKDLYTQYF
.,TRBJ2-7,TRBV5-1,.,TGCGCCAGCAGTGGGGGAGGAAACCCTCCGCAGTACTTC,CASSGGGNPPQYF
once,TRBJ2-7,TRBV28,.,TGTGCCAGCAGCTTACGCTACGAGCAGTACTTC,CASSLRYEQYF
.,TRBJ2-6,TRBV7-2,.,TGTGCCAGCAGCTTCGACATTTCTGGGGCCAACGTCCTGACTTTC,CASSFDISGANVLTF
.,TRBJ2-5,TRBV5-4,TRBD1,TGTGCCAGCAGCTTACTCATAGGACAGGGTGAAGAGACCCAGTACTTC,CASSLLIGQGEETQYF
.,TRBJ1-1,TRBV7-9,.,TGTGCCAGCAGCCGCATGACGAGGTCTAACACTGAAGCTTTCTTT,CASSRMTRSNTEAFF
.,TRBJ2-3,TRBV4-1,.,TGCGCCAGCAGCCAAGATAGCCCAGATACGCAGTATTTT,CASSQDSPDTQYF
.,TRBJ2-1,TRBV7-3,.,TGTGCCAGCAGCTTAGGGCAGGGGCGGGATGAGCAGTTCTTC,CASSLGQGRDEQFF
.,TRBJ1-3,TRBV12-3/TRBV12-4,.,TGTGCCAGCAGGACCGGGGAGGCGAACACCATATATTTT,CASRTGEANTIYF
few,TRBJ1-1,TRBV7-7,.,TGTGCTAGCAGCCCCTCCGCTTTCTTT,CASSPSAFF
once,TRBJ2-7,TRBV5-8,TRBD1,TGTGCCAGCACAAGGGACAGTGGATGGGAGCAGTACTTC,CASTRDSGWEQYF
.,TRBJ2-3,TRBV6-5,TRBD2,TGTGCCAGCAGTATCCTAGCGGGAGCCACAGATACGCAGTATTTT,CASSILAGATDTQYF
.,TRBJ2-3,TRBV6-6,.,TGTGCCAGCACCCTCGACTCTTCAGATACGCAGTATTTT,CASTLDSSDTQYF
once,TRBJ2-1,TRBV2,TRBD2,TGTGCCAGCAGTGAAACTAGCGGGAGTGTTGGTGAGCAGTTCTTC,CASSETSGSVGEQFF
.,TRBJ2-7,TRBV18,.,TGTGCCAGCTCACCGAACAGGGCTGACAGACCCTACGAGCAGTACTTC,CASSPNRADRPYEQYF